Listed below are T cell receptor beta chains from one sample, sequenced in a study of T-cell reconstitution after alpha-beta-depleted transplantation in children. TCRdb recomputed calls from the PCR reads with MiXCR, one row per CDR3 protein. This sample yields fewer than 150,000 distinct CDR3 sequences, of which 9.7% are seen a single time; nearly 25% belongs to the top ten. Sequencing used PBMCs, mostly from graft donor cells, obtained 180 days after TCRalphabeta/CD19-depleted stem cell transplant. All receptors derive from a girl less than two years old who had a stem cell transplant for combined immunodeficiency, so the T cells may come from the graft donor. Both conserved end residues are part of each CDR3. Fields, in order: clone size, V gene, CDR3 length, J gene, D gene, CDR3 DNA, CDR3 protein. The D gene is left open where the match is weak. Where a row states a size, it is once, few, many or the class of an expanded clone; other rows omit it.

>NA|TRBV4-2|15|TRBJ1-5|TRBD1
TGTGCCAGCAGCCAGGAGGACAGGGGAACTCAGCCCCAGCATTTT
CASSQEDRGTQPQHF
>many|TRBV5-1|15|TRBJ2-7|NA
TGCGCCAGCAGCTTGGGCCGGGACACTGTCTACGAGCAGTACTTC
CASSLGRDTVYEQYF
>few|TRBV20-1|14|TRBJ1-1|NA
TGCAGTGCCAGGCGGGAAACCACTAACACTGAAGCTTTCTTT
CSARRETTNTEAFF
>few|TRBV7-2|14|TRBJ2-5|NA
TGTGCCAGCAGCTTAGCTAGGGGTCAAGAGACCCAGTACTTC
CASSLARGQETQYF
>NA|TRBV6-5|17|TRBJ1-6|NA
TGTGCCAGCAGTTACTCGGGCAGGTCAGGCTATAATTCACCCCTCCACTTT
CASSYSGRSGYNSPLHF
>NA|TRBV6-2/TRBV6-3|19|TRBJ2-5|TRBD2
TGTGCCAGCAGTTATTTCCCATGGACTAGCGGGGCTCAGGGAGAGACCCAGTACTTC
CASSYFPWTSGAQGETQYF
>few|TRBV12-3/TRBV12-4|18|TRBJ2-5|TRBD2
TGTGCCAGCAGTCTCGGGACTAGCGGGAGGGCCGGGCAAGAGACCCAGTACTTC
CASSLGTSGRAGQETQYF
>NA|TRBV19|14|TRBJ1-1|NA
TGTGCCAGTAAACAGGGCGGCCCTAACACTGAAGCTTTCTTT
CASKQGGPNTEAFF
>NA|TRBV10-3|13|TRBJ2-5|TRBD1
TGTGCCATCAGGGACAGGGCCGGGCAGACCCAGTACTTC
CAIRDRAGQTQYF
>NA|TRBV12-3/TRBV12-4|16|TRBJ2-1|NA
TGTGCCAGCAGTTTGTCGTGGACGGGGGGCCACAATGAGCAGTTCTTC
CASSLSWTGGHNEQFF